These 16 T cell receptor beta chains share one sample of origin, sequenced in a study of shared clonotypes between healthy human individuals. CD45RO-negative cells were positively selected for CCR7, leaving out terminally differentiated effector memory CD45RA+ cells. Sequenced by immunoSEQ multiplex PCR; TCRdb stores in-frame clones only, minus some. The table has 600,000 or so clones, roughly 98% seen once. The specimen was naive CD8+ T cells sorted from blood. The receptors originated from a man in his thirties or forties in good health.

V and J are TRBV7-8 and TRBJ2-3, with D perhaps TRBD2 (5 bases). V was pared by 3 bases and J by 1 base, with 11 bases between. Germline V gene sequence: CDR1 SGHVS, CDR2 FQNEAQ. This CDR3 region has 15 residues. CDR3 DNA sequence: TGTGCCAGCAGCTTGTCATTCGGGGGCACAGATACGCAGTATTTT. Translating it yields CASSLSFGGTDTQYF.

This chain uses TRBV2 with TRBJ1-5; TRBD1 aligns across 8 bases. V trimming: 4 bases; J trimming: 1 base; junction bases outside the gene matches: 3. Per germline, CDR1 SNHLY and CDR2 FYNNEI. The CDR3 extends over 15 amino acids. CDR3 in DNA: TGTGCCAGCAGTGCCTGGACAGGGAGCAATCAGCCCCAGCATTTT. Its translation is CASSAWTGSNQPQHF.

This chain links TRBV7-8 with TRBJ2-5; D possibly uses TRBD1 or TRBD2 (6 bases each). The CDR3 is made up of 14 amino acids. Germline CDR1 reads SGHVS; CDR2 reads FQNEAQ. V lost 1 base and J lost 8, with 14 bases in between. The DNA for the CDR3 is TGTGCCAGCAGCTTAGACGCCCTCGGGGGCACCCAGTACTTC. The encoded protein is CASSLDALGGTQYF.

The chain is built from TRBV10-1 and TRBJ2-7; TRBD1 matches at 7 bases. This CDR3 comprises 14 residues. The germline CDR1 and CDR2 sequences are WNHNN and SYGVQD (reference sequence). V was clipped by 6 bases and J by 1 base; unmatched bases: 6. The CDR3 loop reads CASSGQEKSYEQYF. CDR3 DNA sequence: TGCGCCAGCAGCGGACAGGAAAAGTCCTACGAGCAGTACTTC.

This clone showed up just once. This chain links TRBV15 with TRBJ2-7; 7 nucleotides line up with TRBD2. The CDR3 spans 16 residues. Losses at the gene ends were 3 bases for V and 3 bases for J; bases not matched to a gene: 11. Germline lookup yields CDR1 LNHNV and CDR2 YYDKDF (reference sequence). The CDR3 reads CATSSQGASGYYEQYF. CDR3 bases: TGTGCCACCAGCAGCCAAGGGGCTAGCGGATACTACGAGCAGTACTTC.

The J gene is TRBJ2-1, the V gene TRBV19, with D unclear. Trimming left V 0 bases short and J 7 bases short, with 19 bases between. This CDR3 region has 17 residues. Germline loops: CDR1 LNHDA, CDR2 SQIVND (reference sequence). The CDR3 coding sequence is TGTGCCAGTAGTATAGAAGTTGGATCCGTATTAACGAATGAGCAGTTCTTC. It is translated as CASSIEVGSVLTNEQFF.

The chain recombines TRBV7-9 with TRBJ1-1; D is uncertain. CDR3 length equals 16 residues. Looked up from germline, CDR1 is SEHNR and CDR2 is FQNEAQ (reference sequence). Trimming left V 5 bases short and J 0 bases short, with 16 bases between. CDR3 DNA: TGTGCCAGCAGCCCCTCCCCCGGCAGCATGAACACTGAAGCTTTCTTT. Protein product: CASSPSPGSMNTEAFF.

The chain employs TRBV5-6 and TRBJ1-3; no reliable D call. The CDR3 consists of 18 residues. Germline V gives CDR1 SGHDT, CDR2 YYEEEE. Trimming cost V 6 bases and J 0 bases, with 22 bases left between them. CDR3 nucleotides: TGTGCCAGCACCACTACGGGGATCTGGGGTCACTCTGGAAACACCATATATTTT. As protein: CASTTTGIWGHSGNTIYF.

The rearrangement joins TRBV6-5 to TRBJ1-1; 8 bases line up with TRBD1. Trimming took 2 bases from V and 1 from J; bases not matched to a gene: 3. CDR3 size: 15 residues. The germline V gene encodes CDR1 MNHEY and CDR2 SVGAGI. CDR3 nucleotide sequence: TGTGCCAGCAGTTACGGGGGACAGGAGAACACTGAAGCTTTCTTT. Translated, it gives CASSYGGQENTEAFF.

This clone is a singleton in its sample. The gene calls are TRBV15 and TRBJ1-2, with 10 bases aligning to TRBD1. The germline V gene has CDR1 LNHNV and CDR2 YYDKDF (reference sequence). The junction had 8 bases not matched to a gene; V was cut back by 3 bases and J by 4 bases. The length of the CDR3 is 16 residues. The CDR3 loop reads CATSRTDRGHGYGYTF. The DNA for the CDR3 is TGTGCCACCAGCAGGACTGACAGGGGGCACGGCTATGGCTACACCTTC. The whole variable domain, filled in from reference TRBV15 and TRBJ1-2, reads DAMVIQNPRYQVTQFGKPVTLSCSQTLNHNVMYWYQQKSSQAPKLLFHYYDKDFNNEADTPDNFQSRRPNTSFCFLDIRSPGLGDTAMYLCATSRTDRGHGYGYTFGSGTRLTVV.

This chain links TRBV5-4 with TRBJ2-7, with 7 bases identical to TRBD2. Per the germline V gene, CDR1 is SGHNT and CDR2 is YYREEE (reference sequence). The CDR3 is made up of 14 amino acids. V was clipped by 1 base and J by 5 bases; unmatched bases: 6. The CDR3 DNA sequence: TGTGCCAGCAGCTTGTCTGGACTAGTTAACGAGCAGTACTTC. Its protein product is CASSLSGLVNEQYF.

This rearrangement joins TRBV14 to TRBJ2-7; D is possibly TRBD2 (6 bases). The V end was cut by 8 bases, the J end by 5 bases, with 16 bases between. The CDR3 covers 13 residues. The germline V gene encodes CDR1 SGHDN and CDR2 FVKESK. Written as DNA, the CDR3 is TGTGCCAGCGGACTCGGGGGTGGAAACGAGCAGTACTTC. Translating gives CASGLGGGNEQYF.

The rearrangement uses TRBV27 and TRBJ2-7; maybe TRBD2 (6 bases). The V end lost 3 bases, the J end lost 0 bases, and 12 bases lay between the germline ends. The germline gives CDR1 MNHEY, CDR2 SMNVEV (reference sequence). The CDR3 length is 15 residues. CDR3 region: CASSFGAGSSYEQYF. CDR3 nucleotides: TGTGCCAGCAGTTTTGGGGCGGGATCCTCCTACGAGCAGTACTTC.

The V call is TRBV2, the J call TRBJ2-7; perhaps TRBD1 as D (6 bases). Germline V gene data show CDR1 as SNHLY and CDR2 as FYNNEI. V shed 4 bases and J shed 5 bases, with 15 bases lying between them. This CDR3 has 14 residues. CDR3 sequence: CASSVGQGYNEQYF. The CDR3, as DNA: TGTGCCAGCAGTGTGGGCCAGGGGTATAACGAGCAGTACTTC. The full variable domain, in which reference TRBV2 and TRBJ2-7 provide the parts outside the CDR3, is EPEVTQTPSHQVTQMGQEVILRCVPISNHLYFYWYRQILGQKVEFLVSFYNNEISEKSEIFDDQFSVERPDGSNFTLKIRSTKLEDSAMYFCASSVGQGYNEQYFGPGTRLTVT.

This clone was counted once. The chain recombines TRBV20-1 with TRBJ1-2; no definite D call. The CDR3 spans 11 residues. V was trimmed by 0 bases and J by 7 bases, leaving 6 bases between them. From germline, CDR1 is DFQATT and CDR2 SNEGSKA (reference sequence). The CDR3 DNA sequence: TGCAGTGCTAGAGAAAGGGTTGGCTACACCTTC. It encodes CSARERVGYTF.

On this clone: Other DNA sequences in this sample translate to the same CDR3. V is TRBV27 and J is TRBJ2-7; D tentatively reads TRBD1 or TRBD2 (5 bases each). Deletions cut 3 bases from V and 3 bases from J, with 12 bases between. Germline assignment: CDR1 MNHEY and CDR2 SMNVEV (reference sequence). This CDR3 has 14 residues. CDR3 residues: CASSFRGPLYEQYF. The CDR3 DNA reads TGTGCCAGCAGTTTCCGGGGACCTCTCTACGAGCAGTACTTC.